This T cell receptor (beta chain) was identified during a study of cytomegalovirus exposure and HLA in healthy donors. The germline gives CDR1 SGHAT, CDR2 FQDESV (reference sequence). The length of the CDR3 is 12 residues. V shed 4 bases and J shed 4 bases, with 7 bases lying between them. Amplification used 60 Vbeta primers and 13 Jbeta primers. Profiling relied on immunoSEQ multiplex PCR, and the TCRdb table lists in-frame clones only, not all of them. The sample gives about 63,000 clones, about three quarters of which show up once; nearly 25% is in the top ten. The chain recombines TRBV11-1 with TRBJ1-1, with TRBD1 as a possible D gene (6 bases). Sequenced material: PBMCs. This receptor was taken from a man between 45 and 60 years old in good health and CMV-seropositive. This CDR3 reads CASSSRGTEAFF. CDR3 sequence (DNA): TGTGCCAGCAGCTCCAGGGGCACTGAAGCTTTCTTT.